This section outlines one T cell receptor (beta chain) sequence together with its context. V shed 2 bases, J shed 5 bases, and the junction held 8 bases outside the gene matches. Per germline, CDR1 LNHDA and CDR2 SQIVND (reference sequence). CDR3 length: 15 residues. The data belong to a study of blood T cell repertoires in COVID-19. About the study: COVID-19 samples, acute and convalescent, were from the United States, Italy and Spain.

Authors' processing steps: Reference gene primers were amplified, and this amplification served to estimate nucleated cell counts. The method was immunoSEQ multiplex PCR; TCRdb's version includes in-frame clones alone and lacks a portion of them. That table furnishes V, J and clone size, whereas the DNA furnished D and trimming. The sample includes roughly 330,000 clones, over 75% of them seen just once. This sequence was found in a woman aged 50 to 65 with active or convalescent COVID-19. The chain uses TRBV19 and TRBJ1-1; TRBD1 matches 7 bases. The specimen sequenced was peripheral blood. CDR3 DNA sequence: TGTGCCAGTAGTATAAATCCAGGGGGAAATACTGAAGCTTTCTTT. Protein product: CASSINPGGNTEAFF.